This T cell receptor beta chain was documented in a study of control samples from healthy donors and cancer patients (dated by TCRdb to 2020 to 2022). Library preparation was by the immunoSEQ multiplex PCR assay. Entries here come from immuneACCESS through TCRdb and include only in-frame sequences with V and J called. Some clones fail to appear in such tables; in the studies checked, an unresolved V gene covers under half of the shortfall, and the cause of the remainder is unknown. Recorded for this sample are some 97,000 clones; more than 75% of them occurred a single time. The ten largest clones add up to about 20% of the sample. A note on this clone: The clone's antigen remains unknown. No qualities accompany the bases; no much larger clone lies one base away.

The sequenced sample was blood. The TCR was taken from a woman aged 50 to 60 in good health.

The DNA sequence is given as TGTGCCTGGAGCAGGGGACGGGTTCAGCCCCAGCATTTT. It encodes CAWSRGRVQPQHF. The sequence links TRBV30 to TRBJ1-5, and the D gene may be TRBD1, 6 bases matching. Taken from cysteine to phenylalanine, the CDR3 has 13 residues. The sequence is cut down to CDR3 DNA, 39 bases in frame from base 1. CDR1 is given as GTSNPN and CDR2 as SVGIG, both from the germline V gene (reference sequence). V is cut by 3 bases and J by 6 bases, and the space between the germline ends is 12 bases.